These 7 T cell receptor beta chains originate from one sample sequenced in a study of T cell repertoires in cytomegalovirus infection (dated by TCRdb to between 2018 and 2021). Instrument on record: Illumina HiSeq 1500. TCRdb handled the public reads itself, with Q25 trimming in fastp and clone calling in MiXCR, and kept productive beta chains. Merged by CDR3 protein, the rows form single entries marked with the most common genes and DNA. The sample records fewer than 350,000 distinct CDR3 sequences, 8% to 10% of which are singletons. The ten largest clones represent around 4.1% of the sample. The sequenced sample was PBMCs. These receptors came from a human donor in good health (CMV status not recorded). Some clones in this sample may be carry-over from other donors' samples.

This clonotype was counted ten times or more. The chain is built from TRBV7-8 and TRBJ1-5; no clear D gene. Germline CDR1 and CDR2: SGHVS and FQNEAQ. This CDR3 is built from 14 residues. V lost 5 bases to trimming and J lost 9 bases, with 17 bases between them. The chain's CDR3 is CASSPSGPGRPQHF. CDR3 bases: TGTGCCAGCAGCCCCTCCGGCCCCGGACGGCCCCAGCATTTT.

The rearrangement uses TRBV6-2 or TRBV6-3 and TRBJ2-7; 8 bases fit TRBD2. The CDR3 spans 12 residues. Trimming removed 7 bases from V and 6 bases from J; junction bases left unmatched: 5. Germline values: CDR1 MNHEY, CDR2 SVGEGT. As DNA, the CDR3 is TGTGCCAGCAACAAACTAGCGGCCGAGCAGTACTTC. Translating gives CASNKLAAEQYF.

The chain carries TRBV7-2 and TRBJ1-3, with D possibly TRBD1 on 5 matching bases. Trimming pared 1 base from V and 4 bases from J, leaving 14 bases between. Germline CDR1 reads SGHTA; CDR2 reads FQGNSA. This CDR3 is built from 16 residues. The CDR3 nucleotides read TGTGCCAGCAGCTTAGAGCCCCCAGGGTCCGGAAACACCATATATTTT. Its protein is CASSLEPPGSGNTIYF.

In its sample, this clonotype was seen a few times. The chain employs TRBV6-2 or TRBV6-3 and TRBJ2-2; no clear D gene. Trimming took off 4 bases at V and 6 bases at J, with 9 bases between the two ends. Per the germline V gene, CDR1 is MNHEY and CDR2 is SVGEGT. This CDR3 is 13 amino acids long. The CDR3 sequence: CASSSMGPGELFF. DNA of the CDR3: TGTGCCAGCAGTTCCATGGGTCCCGGGGAGCTGTTTTTT.

V and J are TRBV4-1 and TRBJ2-1, with 7 bases lining up with TRBD2. The junction had 4 bases not matched to a gene; V was cut back by 1 base and J by 4 bases. CDR3 length: 15 amino acids. Germline V CDR1 and CDR2: MGHRA, YSYEKL. The CDR3 region is CASSQAGTKYNEQFF. The CDR3 DNA follows: TGCGCCAGCAGCCAAGCGGGGACTAAGTACAATGAGCAGTTCTTC.

Only a few counts were recorded for this clonotype. J is TRBJ2-1 and V is TRBV7-9, with 8 bases lining up with TRBD2. With V trimmed by 5 bases and J by 4 bases, 10 bases remained unmatched. This CDR3 contains 16 residues. Germline-derived CDR1 and CDR2 are SEHNR and FQNEAQ (reference sequence). Written as DNA, the CDR3 is TGTGCCAGCAGCGATGTAGCGGGAATTAGGTACAATGAGCAGTTCTTC. This encodes CASSDVAGIRYNEQFF. The full variable domain, in which reference TRBV7-9 and TRBJ2-1 provide the parts outside the CDR3, is DTGVSQNPRHKITKRGQNVTFRCDPISEHNRLYWYRQTLGQGPEFLTYFQNEAQLEKSRLLSDRFSAERPKGSFSTLEIQRTEQGDSAMYLCASSDVAGIRYNEQFFGPGTRLTVL.

This clonotype has just a few counts. The rearrangement joins TRBV19 to TRBJ2-7, with 8 positions matching TRBD1. Germline-derived CDR1 and CDR2 are LNHDA and SQIVND (reference sequence). The J segment lost 1 base and the V segment lost 3 bases, leaving 5 bases of the junction unmatched. The CDR3 is 15 amino acids. The CDR3 loop is CASSIGTGGSYEQYF. The CDR3 coding sequence is TGTGCCAGTAGTATCGGGACAGGTGGGTCCTACGAGCAGTACTTC.